These 12 T cell receptor beta chains were all obtained from the same sample, sequenced in a study of long-term antiretroviral therapy in people with HIV. The libraries were made with immunoSEQ v3.0 at survey level. Clones were sequenced by immunoSEQ multiplex PCR, and TCRdb holds only the in-frame ones, with some missing. The table records roughly 20,000 clones, just under 85% of them present only once. The source was unsorted PBMCs, collected around 4 years after starting antiretroviral therapy. Receptors originate from a man aged 18-30 years with HIV.

This clone occurred a few times. The rearrangement links TRBV7-2 to TRBJ1-2; a possible D gene is TRBD1 (5 bases). Germline lookup yields CDR1 SGHTA and CDR2 FQGNSA. The CDR3 loop spans 13 amino acids. Deletions cut 2 bases from V and 14 bases from J, with 18 bases between. The CDR3 reads CASSLSGGQLRTF. CDR3 DNA: TGTGCCAGCAGCTTAAGCGGCGGACAACTTCGGACCTTC. The complete variable domain, with remaining parts taken from reference TRBV7-2 and TRBJ1-2, reads GAGVSQSPSNKVTEKGKDVELRCDPISGHTALYWYRQSLGQGLEFLIYFQGNSAPDKSGLPSDRFSAERTGGSVSTLTIQRTQQEDSAVYLCASSLSGGQLRTFGSGTRLTVV.

The chain recombines TRBV5-1 with TRBJ1-6; the D is unclear. Trimming took 5 bases from V and 10 from J, leaving 13 bases between them. Germline loops: CDR1 SGHRS, CDR2 YFSETQ. CDR3 length: 13 residues. Here the CDR3 reads CASRAGFESPLHF. The CDR3 DNA reads TGCGCCAGCAGAGCCGGGTTTGAGTCACCCCTCCACTTT. The whole variable domain, filled in from reference TRBV5-1 and TRBJ1-6, reads KAGVTQTPRYLIKTRGQQVTLSCSPISGHRSVSWYQQTPGQGLQFLFEYFSETQRNKGNFPGRFSGRQFSNSRSEMNVSTLELGDSALYLCASRAGFESPLHFGNGTRLTVT.

This clone showed up just a few times. The chain recombines TRBV2 with TRBJ1-2; D gene uncertain. Germline V gene data show CDR1 as SNHLY and CDR2 as FYNNEI. V was cut by 2 bases and J by 6 bases, with 4 bases left in between. The CDR3 extends over 11 amino acids. Here the CDR3 DNA reads TGTGCCAGCAGTGAAATTGATGGCTACACCTTC. This codes for CASSEIDGYTF.

The genes are TRBV2 and TRBJ2-7; 7 positions match TRBD1. Trimming removed 7 bases from V and 2 bases from J; junction bases left unmatched: 8. The CDR3 runs to 14 residues. The germline gives CDR1 SNHLY, CDR2 FYNNEI. The CDR3 sequence is CASMQGVMAYEQYV. CDR3 coding DNA: TGTGCCAGCATGCAGGGGGTTATGGCCTACGAGCAGTACGTC.

The chain is built from TRBV4-2 and TRBJ1-3, with no clear D. The germline V and J ends were trimmed by 0 bases and 4 bases, with 7 bases remaining between them. Germline loops: CDR1 LGHNA, CDR2 YNFKEQ. The CDR3 is made up of 14 amino acids. CDR3 residues: CASSQDHSGNTIYF. Written as DNA, the CDR3 is TGTGCCAGCAGCCAAGATCATAGCGGAAACACCATATATTTT.

V is TRBV5-6 and J is TRBJ2-3, with TRBD1 matching over 11 bases. The CDR3 loop spans 16 amino acids. Losses at the gene ends were 2 bases for V and 5 bases for J; bases not matched to a gene: 7. Germline V gene sequence: CDR1 SGHDT, CDR2 YYEEEE. The CDR3 DNA reads TGTGCCAGCAGCTTCTTTGGACAGGGGGCATTAGATACGCAGTATTTT. Translation: CASSFFGQGALDTQYF.

The chain couples TRBV6-1 to TRBJ2-3; D uncertain. Germline V gene lookup returns CDR1 MNHNS and CDR2 SASEGT. V dropped 1 base and J dropped 2 bases, with 4 bases sitting between them. The CDR3 sequence is 13 residues long. In DNA form, the CDR3 reads TGTGCCAGCAGTGAAGAGGACACAGATACGCAGTATTTT. It codes for CASSEEDTDTQYF.

The chain uses TRBV6-6 and TRBJ1-2; D call uncertain. The CDR3 is made up of 15 amino acids. V was trimmed by 0 bases and J by 2 bases, leaving 10 bases between them. The germline V gene encodes CDR1 MNHNY and CDR2 SVGAGI (reference sequence). The CDR3 region has the DNA TGTGCCAGCAGTTACTCGCCGGGAAAGAACTATGGCTACACCTTC. Translation: CASSYSPGKNYGYTF.

The chain links TRBV5-4 to TRBJ2-1; D not certain. The ends were cut back, 4 bases at V and 10 bases at J, with 15 bases in the middle. Germline CDR1 and CDR2: SGHNT and YYREEE (reference sequence). The CDR3 has 13 amino acids. CDR3 bases: TGTGCCAGCAGCGACGCCACGATTTTCGAGCAGTTCTTC. It translates to CASSDATIFEQFF.

This clone showed up just once. CDR3 amino acids: CASSYLSLSYNEQFF. As DNA, the CDR3 is TGTGCCAGCAGTTACCTCAGCCTGAGTTACAATGAGCAGTTCTTC. The chain carries TRBV6-6 and TRBJ2-1, with no clear D. The CDR3 is made up of 15 amino acids. Germline V CDR1 and CDR2: MNHNY, SVGAGI (reference sequence). Deletions cut 2 bases from V and 4 bases from J, with 12 bases between.

This clone has a handful of counts. The V call is TRBV28, the J call TRBJ1-6; a weak D match, TRBD1 (6 bases). This CDR3 has 15 amino acids. Trimming took 4 bases from V and 3 from J, leaving 10 bases between them. Germline assignment: CDR1 MDHEN and CDR2 SYDVKM. In nucleotides, the CDR3 is TGTGCCAGCAGTTACATACAGGGCTATAATTCACCCCTCCACTTT. This gives the protein CASSYIQGYNSPLHF.

The CDR3 DNA sequence: TGTGCCAGCAGCTTAGCGCCCTGGCAGCGGACAATGGAGAATGAGCAGTTCTTC. Its protein is CASSLAPWQRTMENEQFF. V and J are TRBV7-8 and TRBJ2-1, with D possibly being TRBD1 or TRBD2 (5 bases each). The CDR3 has 18 amino acids. Looked up from germline, CDR1 is SGHVS and CDR2 is FQNEAQ. The V and J ends lost 0 bases and 7 bases respectively, with 22 bases between them. Together with reference TRBV7-8 and TRBJ2-1, the CDR3 gives the full variable domain: GAGVSQSPRYKVAKRGQDVALRCDPISGHVSLFWYQQALGQGPEFLTYFQNEAQLDKSGLPSDRFFAERPEGSVSTLKIQRTQQEDSAVYLCASSLAPWQRTMENEQFFGPGTRLTVL.